This passage covers 7 T cell receptor beta chains from one sample sequenced in a study of identifying expanded T cells in peripheral blood. Sequenced by immunoSEQ multiplex PCR; TCRdb stores in-frame clones only, minus some. Here the sample spans approximately 100,000 clones, about nine tenths being singletons. The sequenced material came from blood. Receptor source: a person aged 18 to 70 in good health.

The CDR3 region is CASSIEAGEQYF. In nucleotides, the CDR3 is TGTGCCAGTAGTATAGAGGCAGGCGAGCAGTACTTC. V and J are TRBV19 and TRBJ2-7; no definite D call. CDR3 length: 12 amino acids. V gave up 0 bases and J gave up 6 bases, with 6 bases separating them. The V gene's germline CDR1 is LNHDA and CDR2 SQIVND (reference sequence).

The gene calls are TRBV10-3 and TRBJ2-3; D is possibly TRBD2 (5 bases). Germline V gene lookup returns CDR1 ENHRY and CDR2 SYGVKD. Trimming stripped 4 bases from V and 2 bases from J, with 7 bases between. The length of the CDR3 is 13 residues. CDR3 in DNA: TGTGCCATCAGTGCAGCGGACACAGATACGCAGTATTTT. It is translated as CAISAADTDTQYF.

The chain carries TRBV7-9 and TRBJ1-1; maybe TRBD1 (6 bases). V was cut by 5 bases and J by 4 bases, with 17 bases left in between. The germline V gene has CDR1 SEHNR and CDR2 FQNEAQ (reference sequence). CDR3 length: 15 amino acids. CDR3 amino acids: CASSQGQVRFTEAFF. DNA of the CDR3: TGTGCCAGCAGCCAGGGGCAGGTGCGATTCACTGAAGCTTTCTTT.

V is TRBV19 and J is TRBJ1-4; D call uncertain. The CDR3 runs to 14 residues. Germline assignment: CDR1 LNHDA and CDR2 SQIVND (reference sequence). V was shortened by 2 bases and J by 8 bases, with 12 bases between the two germline ends. CDR3 sequence: CASSIRTGKEKLFF. The CDR3 region has the DNA TGTGCCAGTAGTATACGCACGGGTAAAGAAAAACTGTTTTTT.

This clone was found a few times. The chain recombines TRBV28 with TRBJ1-5; TRBD1 aligns across 8 bases. This CDR3 has 14 residues. Germline CDR1 reads MDHEN; CDR2 reads SYDVKM. Unmatched junction bases numbered 5, after V lost 6 bases and J lost 4 bases. DNA of the CDR3: TGTGCCAGCAGGCTACAGGGGGGTAATCAGCCCCAGCATTTT. It yields the protein CASRLQGGNQPQHF.

DNA of the CDR3: TGTGCCAGCAGCCGGGCTCCGGGACAGGGTAAGCACGAGCAGTACTTC. Protein product: CASSRAPGQGKHEQYF. The genes are TRBV5-6 and TRBJ2-7; TRBD1 aligns across 9 bases. In germline, CDR1 is SGHDT, CDR2 YYEEEE. The CDR3 extends over 16 amino acids. Germline trimming cut 4 bases from V and 5 bases from J; bases unmatched to any gene: 13.

J is TRBJ1-5 and V is TRBV19; D might be TRBD1 (5 bases). Germline CDR1 reads LNHDA; CDR2 reads SQIVND (reference sequence). Trimming shortened V by 8 bases and J by 2 bases, and 13 bases separated the two germline ends. The CDR3 spans 14 residues. The CDR3 sequence: CASSFVGGNQPQHF. The CDR3 nucleotides are TGTGCCAGTTCATTTGTGGGGGGCAATCAGCCCCAGCATTTT.